There are a few counts of the clone carrying this T cell receptor (beta chain). Its antigen remains unknown. These data come from a study of identical twins. Whole-study findings and limits: With beta out-of-frame sequences, excess sharing by twins was weaker.

Trimming removed 7 bases from V and 0 bases from J, with 15 bases in between. The CDR3 runs 15 residues. TCRdb re-called the 5' RACE reads through MiXCR, storing one row per CDR3 protein. Among some 210,000 distinct CDR3 sequences listed, less than 20% were seen once. This sample was shared with a second study, whose subject was T cells expressing NK-cell markers. From that study: The share of CD8+ T cells held by dominant NKG2C+ clonotypes was roughly 1.0-7.5% in about six donors.

J is TRBJ1-2 and V is TRBV12-3 or TRBV12-4; D is undetermined. The receptor was derived from a woman aged 18 to 35 in good health. Sample: CD8+ T cells sorted from blood. Written as DNA, the CDR3 is TGTGCCAGCACCTCATCCGGCAAAGCTAACTATGGCTACACCTTC. Encoded protein: CASTSSGKANYGYTF.